A single sample gave rise to the 14 T cell receptor beta chains below, sequenced in a study of PD-1 blockade in classical Hodgkin lymphoma. Using immunoSEQ multiplex PCR, the repertoire was profiled, and TCRdb retains in-frame clones only, with some absent. Here the sample spans 65,000 to 95,000 clones, about nine tenths being singletons. Every single patient, without exception, relapsed after autologous stem cell transplantation, and brentuximab vedotin exposure varied. This sample comprised peripheral blood mononuclear cells (PBMCs), obtained at baseline. These receptors were collected from a human donor with classical Hodgkin lymphoma.

V usage is TRBV7-9 and J usage is TRBJ2-3, with D possibly TRBD1 on 6 matching bases. The V gene's germline CDR1 is SEHNR and CDR2 FQNEAQ (reference sequence). The CDR3 contains 19 residues. V was trimmed by 1 base and J by 0 bases, leaving 20 bases between them. The DNA for the CDR3 is TGTGCCAGCAGCTTAGGAAGCGGCAGGGGCGATCCTAGCACAGATACGCAGTATTTT. Protein product: CASSLGSGRGDPSTDTQYF.

The rearrangement uses TRBV4-2 and TRBJ2-7; D could derive from TRBD1 or TRBD2 (5 bases each). This CDR3 has 15 residues. Trimming left V 4 bases short and J 3 bases short, with 16 bases between. CDR1 is LGHNA, CDR2 YNFKEQ, per germline. This CDR3 is CASSPRLGVLYEQYF. DNA of the CDR3: TGTGCCAGCAGCCCGCGTTTGGGGGTCCTCTACGAGCAGTACTTC.

The rearrangement joins TRBV4-3 to TRBJ2-3; D call uncertain. Germline loops: CDR1 LGHNA, CDR2 YSLEER. V was clipped by 1 base and J by 0 bases, with 8 bases between them. The CDR3 is 15 amino acids. This chain's CDR3 is CASSQGGSSTDTQYF. The CDR3 coding sequence is TGCGCCAGCAGCCAAGGGGGTTCTAGCACAGATACGCAGTATTTT.

This clone was seen only once. The CDR3 coding sequence is TGTGCCAGCTCACCACCGTGGCCGCCCTACAATGAGCAGTTCTTC. Translated: CASSPPWPPYNEQFF. This rearrangement joins TRBV18 to TRBJ2-1, with D hard to call. This CDR3 comprises 15 residues. V was pared by 0 bases and J by 2 bases, with 8 bases between. The V gene's germline CDR1 is KGHSH and CDR2 LQKENI.

V is TRBV28 and J is TRBJ2-3; 7 bases are a match to TRBD1. The germline CDR1 and CDR2 sequences are MDHEN and SYDVKM. The V segment lost 5 bases and the J segment 1 base; nucleotides outside the gene matches: 9. CDR3 length: 16 residues. Here the CDR3 reads CASSPGAGGGTDTQYF. The CDR3 DNA reads TGTGCCAGCAGTCCTGGGGCAGGGGGTGGCACAGATACGCAGTATTTT.

The genes are TRBV28 and TRBJ2-3; 10 bases line up with TRBD2. V was clipped by 5 bases and J by 2 bases; unmatched bases: 4. The CDR3 contains 15 residues. Looked up from germline, CDR1 is MDHEN and CDR2 is SYDVKM. In DNA form, the CDR3 reads TGTGCCAGCAGTCCAGCGGGAGGGATCACAGATACGCAGTATTTT. It is translated as CASSPAGGITDTQYF.

The CDR3 spells CASSPVYQPQHF. CDR3 nucleotide sequence: TGTGCCAGTAGTCCGGTTTATCAGCCCCAGCATTTT. V and J are TRBV19 and TRBJ1-5; D gene uncertain. Trimming cost V 5 bases and J 5 bases, with 7 bases left between them. Germline values: CDR1 LNHDA, CDR2 SQIVND (reference sequence). This CDR3 has 12 amino acids.

Here the CDR3 reads CSAETGSGEKLFF. Here the CDR3 DNA reads TGCAGCGCTGAGACAGGCTCAGGTGAAAAACTGTTTTTT. The rearrangement joins TRBV29-1 to TRBJ1-4; D possibly corresponds to TRBD1 (6 bases). V was trimmed by 7 bases and J by 7 bases, leaving 16 bases between them. The germline V gene encodes CDR1 SQVTM and CDR2 ANQGSEA. This CDR3 spans 13 amino acids.

This clone occurred once. This chain uses TRBV10-3 with TRBJ2-1, with TRBD2 matching over 7 bases. The germline V gene encodes CDR1 ENHRY and CDR2 SYGVKD. The CDR3 length is 16 residues. The V and J ends lost 5 bases and 7 bases, in that order; junction bases with no gene match: 14. The CDR3: CAISLGLDPGSNEQFF. The CDR3 nucleotides are TGTGCCATCAGTCTCGGACTAGACCCCGGATCAAATGAGCAGTTCTTC.

The J gene is TRBJ1-2, the V gene TRBV30; D unresolved. CDR1 and CDR2 (germline): GTSNPN, SVGIG (reference sequence). The germline V and J ends were trimmed by 1 base and 2 bases, with 8 bases remaining between them. This CDR3 region has 13 residues. The CDR3 coding sequence is TGTGCCTGGAGTGGCCTGGGGAACTATGGCTACACCTTC. As protein: CAWSGLGNYGYTF. The variable domain in full, with the rest retrieved from reference TRBV30 and TRBJ1-2, is SQTIHQWPATLVQPVGSPLSLECTVEGTSNPNLYWYRQAAGRGLQLLFYSVGIGQISSEVPQNLSASRPQDRQFILSSKKLLLSDSGFYLCAWSGLGNYGYTFGSGTRLTVV.

The V and J genes are TRBV7-9 and TRBJ2-3, with no clear D. V was shortened by 0 bases and J by 1 base, with 8 bases between the two germline ends. The CDR3 is 15 amino acids. CDR1 SEHNR and CDR2 FQNEAQ come from the germline V gene (reference sequence). Here the CDR3 reads CASSLAGMGTDTQYF. CDR3 coding DNA: TGTGCCAGCAGCTTAGCAGGAATGGGCACAGATACGCAGTATTTT.

The chain employs TRBV29-1 and TRBJ2-5, with 11 bases lining up with TRBD2. CDR3 length: 15 residues. Per the germline V gene, CDR1 is SQVTM and CDR2 is ANQGSEA. J lost 7 bases, V lost 7 bases, and 14 bases had no gene match. The CDR3 DNA is TGCAGCGGGCGGGGACTAGCGGAGTTTTCGGGGACCCAGTACTTC. This encodes CSGRGLAEFSGTQYF.

This chain uses TRBV5-1 with TRBJ2-2; no firm D call. V lost 4 bases to trimming and J lost 6 bases, with 19 bases between them. This CDR3 has 16 residues. Germline V gene sequence: CDR1 SGHRS, CDR2 YFSETQ. In DNA, the CDR3 is TGCGCCAGCAGCAGGACCACAGTGCAGCCACCCGGGGAGCTGTTTTTT. It encodes CASSRTTVQPPGELFF.

The V gene is TRBV6-1, the J gene TRBJ1-4, with a tentative D call TRBD1 (5 bases). Trimming pared 6 bases from V and 10 bases from J, leaving 12 bases between. From germline, CDR1 is MNHNS and CDR2 SASEGT. This CDR3 has 12 amino acids. CDR3 residues: CASRPGHGKLFF. CDR3 coding DNA: TGTGCCAGCAGACCCGGACATGGAAAACTGTTTTTT.